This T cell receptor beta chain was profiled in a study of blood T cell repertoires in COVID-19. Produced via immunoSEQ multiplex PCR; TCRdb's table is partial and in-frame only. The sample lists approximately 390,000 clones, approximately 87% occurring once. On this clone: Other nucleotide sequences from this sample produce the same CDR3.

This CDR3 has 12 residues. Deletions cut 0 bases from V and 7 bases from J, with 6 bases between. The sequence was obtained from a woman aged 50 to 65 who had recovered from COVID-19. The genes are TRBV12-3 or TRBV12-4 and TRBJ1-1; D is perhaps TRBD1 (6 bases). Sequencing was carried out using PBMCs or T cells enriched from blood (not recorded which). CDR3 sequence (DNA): TGTGCCAGCAGTTTAGCAGGGGGTGAAGCTTTCTTT. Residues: CASSLAGGEAFF.